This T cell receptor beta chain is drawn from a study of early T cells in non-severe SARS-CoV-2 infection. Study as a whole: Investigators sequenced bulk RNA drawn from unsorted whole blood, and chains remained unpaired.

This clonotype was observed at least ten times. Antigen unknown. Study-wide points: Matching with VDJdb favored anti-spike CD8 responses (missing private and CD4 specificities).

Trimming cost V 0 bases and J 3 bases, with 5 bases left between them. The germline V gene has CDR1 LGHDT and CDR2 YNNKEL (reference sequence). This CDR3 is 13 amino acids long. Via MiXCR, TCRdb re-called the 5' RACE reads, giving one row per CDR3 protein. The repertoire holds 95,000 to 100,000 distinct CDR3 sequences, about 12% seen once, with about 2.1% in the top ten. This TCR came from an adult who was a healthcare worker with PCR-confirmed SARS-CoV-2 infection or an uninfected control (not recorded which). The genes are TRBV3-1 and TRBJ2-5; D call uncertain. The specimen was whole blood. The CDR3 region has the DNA TGTGCCAGCAGCCAAGATTGGGAAGAGACCCAGTACTTC. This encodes CASSQDWEETQYF.